This T cell receptor beta chain was observed in a study of shared clonotypes between healthy human individuals. Some clones are missing from TCRdb's copy, which holds only in-frame ones; the method was immunoSEQ multiplex PCR. The sample lists just over 2,000,000 clones; 85% to 95% were seen once. As defined, naive CD8 cells were CD45RO-negative and positively selected for CCR7, with terminally differentiated effector memory CD45RA+ cells excluded. Germline CDR1 and CDR2: SEHNR and FQNEAQ (reference sequence). V was clipped by 5 bases and J by 4 bases, with 17 bases between them. The CDR3 length is 16 residues.

Sequencing was carried out using naive CD8+ T cells sorted from blood. This sequence originates from a man aged 18 to 29 in good health. The chain recombines TRBV7-9 with TRBJ1-4; D is possibly TRBD1 (5 bases). CDR3 nucleotide sequence: TGTGCCAGCAGCAGGGGCCCGCTGGGCCTTAATGAAAAACTGTTTTTT. This sequence encodes CASSRGPLGLNEKLFF. The full variable domain, completed using reference TRBV7-9 and TRBJ1-4, is DTGVSQNPRHKITKRGQNVTFRCDPISEHNRLYWYRQTLGQGPEFLTYFQNEAQLEKSRLLSDRFSAERPKGSFSTLEIQRTEQGDSAMYLCASSRGPLGLNEKLFFGSGTQLSVL.